Below, 20 T cell receptor beta chains from the same sample are listed, as sequenced in a study of response to subunit inactivated influenza vaccine. TCRdb itself ran the RT-PCR reads through MiXCR, one entry per CDR3 protein. The sample comprises 550,000 to 800,000 distinct CDR3 sequences, about 15% of which are singletons, and 5.5% to 7% rests with the top ten. Material: PBMCs from blood, obtained around 14 days before vaccination. The receptors were sampled from a man aged 45-60 years who received an inactivated influenza vaccine.

The chain combines TRBV18 with TRBJ1-1; 8 nucleotides agree with TRBD1. CDR3 length: 16 amino acids. The V gene's germline CDR1 is KGHSH and CDR2 LQKENI. With V trimmed by 3 bases and J by 0 bases, 6 bases remained unmatched. The CDR3 DNA sequence: TGTGCCAGCTCACCGACTCAGACAGGGGTGAACACTGAAGCTTTCTTT. Translated: CASSPTQTGVNTEAFF. The complete variable domain, with remaining parts taken from reference TRBV18 and TRBJ1-1, reads NAGVMQNPRHLVRRRGQEARLRCSPMKGHSHVYWYRQLPEEGLKFMVYLQKENIIDESGMPKERFSAEFPKEGPSILRIQQVVRGDSAAYFCASSPTQTGVNTEAFFGQGTRLTVV.

V usage is TRBV3-1 and J usage is TRBJ2-3, with 9 bases that match TRBD2. V lost 10 bases to trimming and J lost 4 bases; unmatched junction nucleotides: 12. Germline V lookup: CDR1 LGHDT, CDR2 YNNKEL (reference sequence). This CDR3 has 15 residues. CDR3 region: CATTQKGGRADTQYF. CDR3 DNA: TGTGCCACCACCCAAAAGGGCGGGAGGGCAGATACGCAGTATTTT.

This clonotype was seen only once. The chain has TRBV20-1 and TRBJ2-4, with 8 bases lining up with TRBD2. CDR1 and CDR2 (germline): DFQATT, SNEGSKA (reference sequence). The J segment lost 0 bases and the V segment lost 6 bases, leaving 10 bases of the junction unmatched. The CDR3 contains 16 residues. The CDR3 spells CSAPTSGILAKNIQYF. CDR3 DNA: TGCAGTGCCCCCACTAGCGGAATCCTAGCCAAAAACATTCAGTACTTC.

The CDR3 DNA follows: TGTGCCAGCAGTTTAGCGCGTCCCCCTGAAGCTTTCTTT. It encodes CASSLARPPEAFF. The chain joins TRBV12-3 or TRBV12-4 to TRBJ1-1; no definite D call. The CDR3 loop spans 13 amino acids. Trimming cost V 0 bases and J 6 bases, with 8 bases left between them.

The rearrangement uses TRBV7-2 and TRBJ1-1; no clear D gene. The CDR3 has 15 amino acids. CDR1 is SGHTA and CDR2 is FQGNSA in the germline V gene. Trimming stripped 0 bases from V and 3 bases from J, with 11 bases between. DNA of the CDR3: TGTGCCAGCAGCTTAGCTATAGGGTTGGACACTGAAGCTTTCTTT. Its translation: CASSLAIGLDTEAFF.

The V gene is TRBV7-9, the J gene TRBJ2-2; possible D gene TRBD1, 5 bases. V was pared by 6 bases and J by 1 base, with 15 bases between. CDR3 length: 16 amino acids. Germline loops: CDR1 SEHNR, CDR2 FQNEAQ (reference sequence). Here the CDR3 reads CASSPQGRRNTGELFF. As DNA, the CDR3 is TGTGCCAGCAGTCCTCAGGGAAGACGGAACACCGGGGAGCTGTTTTTT.

Ten or more counts support this clonotype. The DNA for the CDR3 is TGCGCCAGCTCCGATGGCACAGGGGGCTATGGCTACACCTTC. It is translated as CASSDGTGGYGYTF. The chain employs TRBV5-1 and TRBJ1-2; TRBD1 aligns across 8 bases. The ends lost 7 bases at V and 4 bases at J; junction bases unmatched: 9. The germline CDR1 and CDR2 sequences are SGHRS and YFSETQ. The CDR3 is 14 residues long.

V usage is TRBV2 and J usage is TRBJ2-1; the D is unclear. Germline V lookup: CDR1 SNHLY, CDR2 FYNNEI. Trimming left V 4 bases short and J 10 bases short, with 14 bases between. This CDR3 region has 13 residues. The CDR3 region has the DNA TGTGCCAGCAGTGCTAATGGGGTACGCGAGCAGTTCTTC. It codes for CASSANGVREQFF.

This clonotype appeared a few times. The chain carries TRBV5-1 and TRBJ2-6; tentative D call: TRBD2 (5 bases). This CDR3 is 16 amino acids long. The germline CDR1 and CDR2 sequences are SGHRS and YFSETQ. Between the trimmed V and J ends, which lost 4 bases and 0 bases, there was a span of 11 bases. The CDR3 loop is CASSADWSSGANVLTF. The CDR3 DNA reads as TGCGCCAGCAGCGCGGACTGGAGCTCTGGGGCCAACGTCCTGACTTTC.

This clonotype was detected many times. The J gene is TRBJ1-3, the V gene TRBV12-3 or TRBV12-4; no reliable D call. CDR3 length: 14 amino acids. Trimming took off 7 bases at V and 4 bases at J, with 14 bases between the two ends. The CDR3 DNA follows: TGTGCCAGCATTCGCGAGGCGGCCGGAAACACCATATATTTT. This codes for CASIREAAGNTIYF.

The chain combines TRBV20-1 with TRBJ2-7, with D unclear. The CDR3 contains 14 residues. CDR1 and CDR2 from the germline V gene are DFQATT and SNEGSKA (reference sequence). Trimming stripped 3 bases from V and 3 bases from J, with 15 bases between. The DNA of the CDR3 is TGCAGTGCTAGTTCGTCGGCCAAATACTACGAGCAGTACTTC. This encodes CSASSSAKYYEQYF.

The chain has TRBV5-1 and TRBJ2-1, with D possibly being TRBD1 or TRBD2 (5 bases each). Trimming stripped 0 bases from V and 6 bases from J, with 13 bases between. CDR3 length: 15 residues. From germline, CDR1 is SGHRS and CDR2 YFSETQ. DNA for the CDR3: TGCGCCAGCAGCTTGGGGCAGGGACGGAGCAATGAGCAGTTCTTC. It translates to CASSLGQGRSNEQFF.

The rearrangement joins TRBV6-1 to TRBJ2-5; possibly TRBD2 for D (5 bases). The V end lost 5 bases, the J end lost 5 bases, and 15 bases lay between the germline ends. This CDR3 is built from 14 residues. The germline gives CDR1 MNHNS, CDR2 SASEGT. The CDR3 DNA is TGTGCCAGCAGTCTAGGACTGACGGGGGAGACCCAGTACTTC. It encodes CASSLGLTGETQYF.

This chain connects TRBV10-3 to TRBJ1-3, with 9 bases fitting TRBD1. V shed 2 bases and J 1 base; nucleotides not matched to a gene: 3. This CDR3 spans 16 amino acids. The germline V gene encodes CDR1 ENHRY and CDR2 SYGVKD. The CDR3 is CAISEGTGPSGNTIYF. The DNA for the CDR3 is TGTGCCATCAGTGAGGGGACAGGGCCTTCTGGAAACACCATATATTTT.

The rearrangement uses TRBV5-6 and TRBJ2-5; 9 bases match TRBD1. The CDR3 has 16 amino acids. The germline V gene encodes CDR1 SGHDT and CDR2 YYEEEE. V gave up 4 bases and J gave up 3 bases; unmatched junction bases: 10. CDR3 sequence (DNA): TGTGCCAGCAGCCTTTATTCCGGGACAGGGAAAGAGACCCAGTACTTC. Translation: CASSLYSGTGKETQYF.

The chain combines TRBV12-3 or TRBV12-4 with TRBJ1-1, with 9 bases aligning to TRBD1. The trim removed 7 bases at V and 1 base at J, leaving 7 bases unmatched. This CDR3 region has 15 residues. Here the CDR3 reads CASTRTGVGNTEAFF. CDR3 coding DNA: TGTGCCAGCACTCGGACAGGGGTCGGGAACACTGAAGCTTTCTTT.

This clonotype has only a few counts. The chain combines TRBV2 with TRBJ2-7; maybe TRBD1 (6 bases). Germline V gene lookup returns CDR1 SNHLY and CDR2 FYNNEI. The V and J ends lost 8 bases and 2 bases respectively, with 16 bases between them. The CDR3 runs to 14 residues. The CDR3 sequence is CASWTESMTYEQYF. CDR3 coding DNA: TGTGCCAGCTGGACAGAAAGCATGACCTACGAGCAGTACTTC.

The chain employs TRBV12-3 or TRBV12-4 and TRBJ1-1, with D possibly being TRBD1 (6 bases). This CDR3 has 15 amino acids. With 6 bases removed from V and 2 bases from J, the gap between germline ends came to 16 bases. The CDR3 reads CASRVRDKINTEAFF. Written as DNA, the CDR3 is TGTGCCAGCAGAGTTAGGGACAAGATAAACACTGAAGCTTTCTTT.

The V gene is TRBV3-1, the J gene TRBJ2-1; either TRBD1 or TRBD2 may fit D (6 bases each). The CDR3 loop spans 16 amino acids. V was cut by 3 bases and J by 7 bases, with 19 bases left in between. The germline V gene encodes CDR1 LGHDT and CDR2 YNNKEL (reference sequence). The CDR3 DNA is TGTGCCAGCAGCCAGCTCCCCCCGGGGGCGGGGAATGAGCAGTTCTTC. Translation gives CASSQLPPGAGNEQFF.

This clonotype was detected only a few times. The chain employs TRBV20-1 and TRBJ2-5, with 8 nucleotides matching TRBD2. This CDR3 region has 18 residues. Per the germline V gene, CDR1 is DFQATT and CDR2 is SNEGSKA (reference sequence). V trimming: 0 bases; J trimming: 5 bases; junction bases outside the gene matches: 17. The chain's CDR3 is CSARDPGGGPYSWETQYF. Written as DNA, the CDR3 is TGCAGTGCTAGAGATCCGGGCGGGGGGCCGTACTCATGGGAGACCCAGTACTTC.